This T cell receptor beta chain stems from a study of liver allograft versus peripheral blood T cells. For the study at large: In transplanted livers, T cell receptor repertoires were compared with those found in the recipients' peripheral blood.

The CDR3 totals 15 residues. Germline values: CDR1 SGHAT, CDR2 FQNNGV. V lost 5 bases and J lost 5; bases outside the gene matches: 12. TCRdb reanalysed the reads using MiXCR and keeps one entry per CDR3 protein. The repertoire holds about 5,600 distinct CDR3 sequences, with approximately 15% as singletons. As regards this clonotype: Antigen: not known.

Study outcomes and limitations: Within liver allografts, T cell receptor repertoires were reportedly different from those in peripheral blood.

The clonotype originates from a human patient who had a liver transplant. Certain T cells may be donor cells from the graft. The V and J genes are TRBV11-2 and TRBJ2-7; 7 bases fit TRBD1. The CDR3: CASSRPGGALDEQYF. In DNA, the CDR3 is TGTGCCAGCAGCCGTCCAGGGGGAGCCTTGGACGAGCAGTACTTC.